These 16 T cell receptor beta chains were all obtained from the same sample, sequenced in a study of CXCR3-negative and CXCR3-positive naive CD8 T cells. Findings and limits, study-wide: Researchers report that CXCR3-positive naive cells carry more hydrophobic TRB CDR3s than CXCR3-negative naive cells.

For these receptors, no antigen is known. 5' RACE that incorporated UMI labels was used to prepare the TRB cDNA libraries. TCRdb reprocessed the 5' RACE reads; each CDR3 protein has one entry and no DNA is given. In all, the sample yields approximately 90,000 distinct CDR3 sequences. Material for sequencing was naive CXCR3+ CD8+ T cells from blood. Specified subset: CD45RO-CCR7+CD27+CD95- naive CD8+ T cells expressing CXCR3 (TNR3+). Source of these receptors: a human donor in good health. Some clones in this sample may be carry-over from other donors' samples.

V usage is TRBV5-1 and J usage is TRBJ2-1. CDR3 length: 13 amino acids. The germline V gene encodes CDR1 SGHRS and CDR2 YFSETQ. CDR3 in amino acids: CASSSTEYNEQFF.

This chain links TRBV27 with TRBJ2-1; the D call of TRBD1 rests on TCRdb alone, since no DNA is present to check it. In germline, CDR1 is MNHEY, CDR2 SMNVEV (reference sequence). The CDR3 sequence is 14 residues long. The CDR3 here is CASSLRGYEGEQFF.

The V gene is TRBV27, the J gene TRBJ2-7; TCRdb's D gene call, TRBD1, goes unchecked for lack of DNA. This CDR3 region has 15 residues. The germline V gene has CDR1 MNHEY and CDR2 SMNVEV (reference sequence). The CDR3 here is CASSLHGRVSYEQYF.

This chain uses TRBV9 with TRBJ2-1; as DNA is missing, the TRBD1 call by TCRdb cannot be tested. Germline V gene lookup returns CDR1 SGDLS and CDR2 YYNGEE. This CDR3 has 14 residues. CDR3 loop: CASSVADGRYEQFF.

The CDR3: CATSPGILGEQFF. The J gene is TRBJ2-1, the V gene TRBV4-1; TCRdb's D gene call, TRBD1, goes unchecked for lack of DNA. Germline values: CDR1 MGHRA, CDR2 YSYEKL. The length of the CDR3 is 13 residues.

The V call is TRBV12-3 or TRBV12-4, the J call TRBJ2-2; TCRdb's D gene call, TRBD1, goes unchecked for lack of DNA. The CDR3 extends over 11 amino acids. CDR3 sequence reads: CAWTLTGELIF.

V usage is TRBV29-1 and J usage is TRBJ1-1; the TCRdb D gene call, TRBD1, has no DNA to confirm it. The CDR3 extends over 13 amino acids. Germline assignment: CDR1 SQVTM and CDR2 ANQGSEA. The CDR3 region is CSVSQGPLAEAFF. Complete variable domain (other parts from reference TRBV29-1 and TRBJ1-1): SAVISQKPSRDICQRGTSLTIQCQVDSQVTMMFWYRQQPGQSLTLIATANQGSEATYESGFVIDKFPISRPNLTFSTLTVSNMSPEDSSIYLCSVSQGPLAEAFFGQGTRLTVV.

The V gene is TRBV20-1, the J gene TRBJ2-7; TCRdb calls TRBD2, which cannot be checked without DNA. Per germline, CDR1 DFQATT and CDR2 SNEGSKA (reference sequence). This CDR3 has 12 residues. CDR3 loop: CSARGETYEQYF.

J is TRBJ1-6 and V is TRBV5-6; absent DNA, TCRdb's TRBD1 call cannot be checked. Germline lookup yields CDR1 SGHDT and CDR2 YYEEEE. The CDR3 spans 14 residues. CDR3 sequence: CASSYGTGAGPLHF.

V and J are TRBV29-1 and TRBJ1-2; TCRdb's D call of TRBD1 is untestable without DNA. The CDR3 has 13 amino acids. Germline loops: CDR1 SQVTM, CDR2 ANQGSEA. CDR3 protein: CSVRADRDHGYTF.

This rearrangement joins TRBV20-1 to TRBJ2-5; TCRdb picks TRBD2, but there is no DNA to check that call. The CDR3 consists of 13 residues. CDR1 and CDR2 (germline): DFQATT, SNEGSKA (reference sequence). CDR3 sequence reads: CSARLPEGKTQYF.

The genes are TRBV7-9 and TRBJ1-6; TCRdb proposes TRBD1, but this gene call is untestable without DNA. Germline V gene sequence: CDR1 SEHNR, CDR2 FQNEAQ (reference sequence). The CDR3 covers 16 residues. The CDR3 sequence: CASDPERGLGNSPLHF.

The chain uses TRBV20-1 and TRBJ2-7; TCRdb's D gene call, TRBD1, goes unchecked for lack of DNA. The CDR3 sequence is 15 residues long. Germline V gene data show CDR1 as DFQATT and CDR2 as SNEGSKA (reference sequence). The CDR3 loop reads CSARLGLTSRDEQYF.

V and J are TRBV29-1 and TRBJ2-7; without DNA, the TCRdb call of TRBD2 cannot be checked. The CDR3 has 16 amino acids. The V gene's germline CDR1 is SQVTM and CDR2 ANQGSEA. CDR3 in amino acids: CSVEARGTFGTYEQYF.

The CDR3 sequence is CASSIGTAPATDTQYF. The chain has TRBV7-9 and TRBJ2-3; TCRdb returns TRBD1, unconfirmable since there is no DNA. The V gene's germline CDR1 is SEHNR and CDR2 FQNEAQ (reference sequence). This CDR3 is built from 16 residues.

This chain connects TRBV19 to TRBJ2-7. Per the germline V gene, CDR1 is LNHDA and CDR2 is SQIVND (reference sequence). The CDR3 sequence is 13 residues long. This CDR3 reads CARQRGTSYEQYF.